This TCR beta chain came from a study of shared clonotypes between healthy human individuals. Around 32,000 T cell genomes, or around 200 ng DNA, went into the sorted-subset replicate PCRs. Assay: immunoSEQ multiplex PCR; the TCRdb copy retains only in-frame clones and omits some. The repertoire has around 2.1 million clones, approximately 95% of them found once; the top ten carry roughly 0.13%. As regards this clone: Its antigen is unknown.

Germline CDR1 MNHEY, CDR2 SVGAGI. V was pared by 5 bases and J by 7 bases, with 2 bases of the junction left unmatched. The CDR3 runs 14 residues. Regarding the study as a whole: When naive CD4 clonotypes were compared across a handful of donors, 5% to 5.5% were shared.

Negatively enriched CD4+ T cells were divided by CD45RA into naive and memory. The chain uses TRBV6-5 and TRBJ2-1; 13 bases match TRBD2. The TCR was taken from a man in his late teens or twenties in good health. The sample comprised naive CD4+ T cells sorted from blood. Documented subset: CD45RA+ positively selected. CDR3 bases: TGTGCCAGCAGTCAGGGACTAGCGGGGAATGAGCAGTTCTTC. It is translated as CASSQGLAGNEQFF.